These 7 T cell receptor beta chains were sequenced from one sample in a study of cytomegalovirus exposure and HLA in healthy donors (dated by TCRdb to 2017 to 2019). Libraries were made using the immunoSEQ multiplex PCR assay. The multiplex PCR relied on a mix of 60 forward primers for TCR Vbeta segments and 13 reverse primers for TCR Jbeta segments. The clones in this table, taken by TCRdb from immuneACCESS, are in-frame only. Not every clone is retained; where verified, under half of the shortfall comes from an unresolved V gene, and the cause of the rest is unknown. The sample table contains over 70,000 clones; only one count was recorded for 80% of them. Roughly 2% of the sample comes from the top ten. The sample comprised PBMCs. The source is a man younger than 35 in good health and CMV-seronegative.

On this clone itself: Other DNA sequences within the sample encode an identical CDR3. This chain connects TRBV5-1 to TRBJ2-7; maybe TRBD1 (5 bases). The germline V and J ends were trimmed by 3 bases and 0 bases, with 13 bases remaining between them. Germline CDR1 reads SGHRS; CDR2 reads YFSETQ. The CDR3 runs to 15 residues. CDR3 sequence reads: CASSYGQGHSYEQYF. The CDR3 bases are TGCGCCAGCAGCTACGGGCAGGGCCACTCCTACGAGCAGTACTTC.

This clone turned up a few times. CDR3 residues: CASSMGLGQGMILMADGNEQYF. In DNA, the CDR3 is TGTGCCAGTAGTATGGGTTTGGGACAGGGGATGATTCTGATGGCGGACGGCAACGAGCAGTACTTC. The chain links TRBV19 to TRBJ2-7, with TRBD1 matching 10 bases. Germline V gene lookup returns CDR1 LNHDA and CDR2 SQIVND (reference sequence). Unmatched junction bases numbered 28, after V lost 3 bases and J lost 5 bases. The CDR3 sequence is 22 residues long.

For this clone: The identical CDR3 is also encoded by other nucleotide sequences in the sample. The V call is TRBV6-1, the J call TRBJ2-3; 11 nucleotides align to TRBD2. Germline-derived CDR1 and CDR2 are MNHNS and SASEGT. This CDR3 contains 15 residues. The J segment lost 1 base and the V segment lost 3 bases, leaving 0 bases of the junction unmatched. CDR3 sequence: CASSETSGGTDTQYF. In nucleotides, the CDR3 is TGTGCCAGCAGTGAGACTAGCGGGGGCACAGATACGCAGTATTTT.

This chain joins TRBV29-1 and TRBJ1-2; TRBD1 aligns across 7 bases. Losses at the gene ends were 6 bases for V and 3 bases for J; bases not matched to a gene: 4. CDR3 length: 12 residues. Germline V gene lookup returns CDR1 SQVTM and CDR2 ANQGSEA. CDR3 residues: CSVDREDYGYTF. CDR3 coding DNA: TGCAGCGTCGACAGGGAGGACTATGGCTACACCTTC.

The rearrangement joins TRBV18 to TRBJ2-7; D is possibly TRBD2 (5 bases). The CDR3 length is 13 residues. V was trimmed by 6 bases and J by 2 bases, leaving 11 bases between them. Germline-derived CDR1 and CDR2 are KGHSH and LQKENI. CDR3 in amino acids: CASSLTAAYEQYF. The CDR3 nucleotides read TGTGCCAGCTCGCTTACAGCGGCCTACGAGCAGTACTTC. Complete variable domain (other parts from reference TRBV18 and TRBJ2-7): NAGVMQNPRHLVRRRGQEARLRCSPMKGHSHVYWYRQLPEEGLKFMVYLQKENIIDESGMPKERFSAEFPKEGPSILRIQQVVRGDSAAYFCASSLTAAYEQYFGPGTRLTVT.

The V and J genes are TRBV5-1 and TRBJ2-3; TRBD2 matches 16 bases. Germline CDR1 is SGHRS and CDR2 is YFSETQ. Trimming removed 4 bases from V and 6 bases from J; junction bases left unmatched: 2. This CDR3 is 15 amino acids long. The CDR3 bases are TGCGCCAGCAGCGGGACTAGCGGGGGGGCCGATACGCAGTATTTT. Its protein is CASSGTSGGADTQYF.

CDR3 coding DNA: TGTGCCAGCCTTACAGGGATTCAGCCCCAGCATTTT. It yields the protein CASLTGIQPQHF. The V and J genes are TRBV6-1 and TRBJ1-5; the D gene is possibly TRBD1 (6 bases). The V gene's germline CDR1 is MNHNS and CDR2 SASEGT. This CDR3 has 12 residues. V lost 8 bases, J lost 6 bases, and 11 bases lay in between.